These T cell receptor beta chains were read from a single sample in a study of cytomegalovirus exposure and HLA in healthy donors. Some clones are missing from TCRdb's copy, which holds only in-frame ones; the method was immunoSEQ multiplex PCR. Of approximately 74,000 clones detected, about 77% appear once; the ten largest clones hold roughly a tenth. Sequencing input: PBMCs. The receptors stem from a man aged 40-49 years in good health and CMV-seronegative. The CDR3 runs from the conserved cysteine through the conserved F or W. The D gene is left open where the match is weak. Expanded clones get a size class; other rows say once, few or many, or leave the size out.

clone size	D gene	J gene	V gene	CDR3 DNA	CDR3 protein
.	TRBD1	TRBJ2-7	TRBV10-1	TGCGCCACCAGACAGGGGGACAACTACGAGCAGTACTTC	CATRQGDNYEQYF
.	.	TRBJ2-5	TRBV20-1	TGCAGTGCTCCTAGTCAAGAGACCCAGTACTTC	CSAPSQETQYF
.	TRBD1	TRBJ2-3	TRBV5-5	TGTGCCAGCAGCCGGGGACAGTCTAGCACAGATACGCAGTATTTT	CASSRGQSSTDTQYF
.	.	TRBJ1-1	TRBV20-1	TGCAGTGGTAGCATGAACACTGAAGCTTTCTTT	CSGSMNTEAFF
.	TRBD2	TRBJ2-7	TRBV4-2	TGTGCCAGCAGCCAAGCTAGCGGGGGGGCCGGGTACGAGCAGTACTTC	CASSQASGGAGYEQYF
few	.	TRBJ2-7	TRBV7-9	TGTGCCAGCACCCAATCGGGGGATTACGAGCAGTACTTC	CASTQSGDYEQYF
.	TRBD2	TRBJ2-7	TRBV27	TGTGCCAGCAGTTTCTCGGCGGGAGAGAATTACGAGCAGTACTTC	CASSFSAGENYEQYF
.	TRBD1	TRBJ2-5	TRBV14	TGTGCCAGCAGCCAAGATGGGCCTGGACAGGGACAAGAGACCCAGTACTTC	CASSQDGPGQGQETQYF
once	.	TRBJ2-2	TRBV5-4	TGTGCCAGCAGCTTAACCGCGGCGAACACCGGGGAGCTGTTTTTT	CASSLTAANTGELFF
few	TRBD1	TRBJ2-7	TRBV28	TGTGCCAGCAGTTTTCCGGGACAGGGGATCCGCGGCGAGCAGTACTTC	CASSFPGQGIRGEQYF
.	.	TRBJ2-7	TRBV2	TGTGCCAGCACTTACTACGCGCAGGGCGAGCAGTACTTC	CASTYYAQGEQYF
.	.	TRBJ2-2	TRBV7-2	TGTGCCAGCAATGATTGGGGGGACGCGAACACCGGGGAGCTGTTTTTT	CASNDWGDANTGELFF
.	.	TRBJ1-2	TRBV5-8	TGCGCCAGCAGCCAAATCCAAGGAGGAACGAACTATGGCTACACCTTC	CASSQIQGGTNYGYTF
.	.	TRBJ1-2	TRBV9	TGTGCCAGCAGCTTACAGGGAGTAGATGGCTACACCTTC	CASSLQGVDGYTF
few	.	TRBJ2-6	TRBV5-1	TGCGCCAGCGGTCAGGGGCGCACTGGGGCCAACGTCCTGACTTTC	CASGQGRTGANVLTF
.	.	TRBJ2-5	TRBV6-5	TGTGCCAGCACCTTATCGGGGTACCAAGAGACCCAGTACTTC	CASTLSGYQETQYF
many	.	TRBJ2-3	TRBV5-1	TGCGCCAGCAGACTGGAGGATAACACAGATACGCAGTATTTT	CASRLEDNTDTQYF
.	TRBD1	TRBJ1-4	TRBV2	TGTGCCAGCAGTGCGGGACAGGGGGCGGCTAATGAAAAACTGTTTTTT	CASSAGQGAANEKLFF
.	.	TRBJ2-1	TRBV11-2	TGTGCCAGCAGCTTGTTGGGGCTTGGTGAGCAGTTCTTC	CASSLLGLGEQFF
.	.	TRBJ1-2	TRBV7-3	TGTGCCAGCAGCTTTGACATGGGAGGTGGCTACACCTTC	CASSFDMGGGYTF
.	TRBD1	TRBJ1-4	TRBV18	TGTGCCAGCTCACCGGGCAGGGGGCATGAAAAACTGTTTTTT	CASSPGRGHEKLFF
.	.	TRBJ1-4	TRBV4-2	TGTGCCAGCAGCCACAGCGGGACACCGTCGGCGGCTAATGAAAAACTGTTTTTT	CASSHSGTPSAANEKLFF
few	.	TRBJ2-7	TRBV6-6	TGTGCCAGCAGTTACGAGATTACCTACGAGCAGTACTTC	CASSYEITYEQYF
few	.	TRBJ1-1	TRBV19	TGTGCCAGTAAGGGGAGGGCTAGCAACACTGAAGCTTTCTTT	CASKGRASNTEAFF
.	.	TRBJ2-1	TRBV10-1	TGCGCCAGCAGTGAGTCTACAGGCCTTAGCTCCTACAATGAGCAGTTCTTC	CASSESTGLSSYNEQFF
.	.	TRBJ2-7	TRBV19	TGTGCCAGTAGTATAAGGAGGGGGGGCGAGCAGTACTTC	CASSIRRGGEQYF
.	.	TRBJ2-2	TRBV9	TGTGCCAGCAGCGTAGGGCCACGGGGTACCGGGGAGCTGTTTTTT	CASSVGPRGTGELFF
.	.	TRBJ1-4	TRBV5-5	TGTGCCAGCAGACGGACAGCTAATGAAAAACTGTTTTTT	CASRRTANEKLFF
.	TRBD1	TRBJ2-4	TRBV28	TGTGCCAGCCAGACAGGGACCAAAAACATTCAGTACTTC	CASQTGTKNIQYF
.	.	TRBJ1-2	TRBV5-1	TGCGCCAGCAGCTTGGAGGGGGGGCTTAACTATGGCTACACCTTC	CASSLEGGLNYGYTF
few	.	TRBJ1-4	TRBV6-5	TGTGCCAGCAGCAGGACAGCGAGTAATGAAAAACTGTTTTTT	CASSRTASNEKLFF
.	TRBD1	TRBJ1-1	TRBV4-1	TGCGCCAGCAGCCAAGCTCCCAAGGGGGCCGGCGCTGAAGCTTTCTTT	CASSQAPKGAGAEAFF
.	TRBD1	TRBJ2-7	TRBV4-1	TGCGCCAGCAGCCAAATGCCCCCGGGACAGGCTGGGTCCTACGAGCAGTACTTC	CASSQMPPGQAGSYEQYF
.	TRBD2	TRBJ2-1	TRBV18	TGTGCCAGCTCACCCGGGACTAGCGGGGGGGATAGGTGGAATGAGCAGTTCTTC	CASSPGTSGGDRWNEQFF
few	.	TRBJ1-4	TRBV5-1	TGCGCCAGCAGCTTGGAAGTAGGGGGTAATGAAAAACTGTTTTTT	CASSLEVGGNEKLFF
.	TRBD1	TRBJ2-2	TRBV19	TGTGCCAGTAGACTAGACAGGGACACCGGGGAGCTGTTTTTT	CASRLDRDTGELFF
few	TRBD1	TRBJ2-3	TRBV28	TGTGCCAGCGTTGCCGGGACAGGGGTAACAGATACGCAGTATTTT	CASVAGTGVTDTQYF
.	TRBD2	TRBJ2-1	TRBV28	TGTGCCAGCAGTTTTGCGGGAGGGGACAATGAGCAGTTCTTC	CASSFAGGDNEQFF
.	TRBD1	TRBJ1-2	TRBV29-1	TGCAGCGTTGAATCGGGACAGGGGAACTATGGCTACACCTTC	CSVESGQGNYGYTF
.	TRBD2	TRBJ2-3	TRBV25-1	TGTGCCAGCAGTGAAGACGTAGCGGGGGGGGGCACAGATACGCAGTATTTT	CASSEDVAGGGTDTQYF
.	TRBD1	TRBJ2-7	TRBV7-2	TGTGCCAGCAGCTTAGGAGGGTGGACAGGTCCCTACGAGCAGTACTTC	CASSLGGWTGPYEQYF
.	TRBD1	TRBJ1-2	TRBV2	TGTGCCAGTGCGACAGGGGCCTATGGCTACACCTTC	CASATGAYGYTF
.	TRBD2	TRBJ2-2	TRBV25-1	TGTGCCAGCAGTGAGCGGACTAGCGAGGACACCGGGGAGCTGTTTTTT	CASSERTSEDTGELFF
.	TRBD1	TRBJ2-1	TRBV29-1	TGCAGCGTTGGCTTCTCGGGACAGGGTATCGATGAGCAGTTCTTC	CSVGFSGQGIDEQFF
.	TRBD1	TRBJ1-1	TRBV27	TGTGCCAGCAGTACAACGCCAGGGGGCCTGAACACTGAAGCTTTCTTT	CASSTTPGGLNTEAFF